Many counts were recorded for the clone carrying this T cell receptor beta chain. TCRbeta library construction was performed incorporating unique molecular identifiers. One entry per CDR3 protein, called by TCRdb with MiXCR from the PCR reads. Found here are over 150,000 distinct CDR3 sequences, about 15% of them singletons; the top ten hold around 13%. The data belong to a study of T-cell reconstitution after alpha-beta-depleted transplantation in children. Trimming took 0 bases from V and 1 from J, leaving 5 bases between them. The CDR3 is 14 residues long. Per the germline V gene, CDR1 is MNHEY and CDR2 is SVGAGI.

This receptor was taken from a human donor who donated a stem cell graft to a child with acute lymphoblastic leukemia. This chain joins TRBV6-5 and TRBJ2-3; possibly TRBD2 for D (5 bases). The sample here was PBMCs from the stem cell graft donor, taken from the stem cell graft. Here the CDR3 reads CASSYSEGTDTQYF. The CDR3 DNA reads TGTGCCAGCAGTTACTCGGAGGGCACAGATACGCAGTATTTT.